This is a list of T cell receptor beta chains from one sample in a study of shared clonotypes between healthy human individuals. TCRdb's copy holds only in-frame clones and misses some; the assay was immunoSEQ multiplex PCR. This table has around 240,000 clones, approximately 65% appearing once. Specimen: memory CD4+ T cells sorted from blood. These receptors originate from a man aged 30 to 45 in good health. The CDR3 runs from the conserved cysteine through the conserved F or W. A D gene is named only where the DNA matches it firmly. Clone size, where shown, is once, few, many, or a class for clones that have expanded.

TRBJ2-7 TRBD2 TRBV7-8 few CASSPRLAKSSYEQYF TGTGCCAGCAGCCCAAGACTAGCCAAAAGCTCCTACGAGCAGTACTTC
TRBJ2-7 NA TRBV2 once CASSVYSGAYEQYF TGTGCCAGCAGTGTCTATTCAGGGGCCTACGAGCAGTACTTC
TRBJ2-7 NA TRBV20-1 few CSARFNHEQYF TGCAGTGCTAGATTCAACCACGAGCAGTACTTC
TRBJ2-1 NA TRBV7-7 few CASSSQLLDHNEQFF TGTGCCAGCAGCTCGCAACTCTTAGACCACAATGAGCAGTTCTTC
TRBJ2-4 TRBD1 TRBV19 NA CASSSQGEDIQYF TGTGCCAGTAGTTCACAGGGGGAGGACATTCAGTACTTC
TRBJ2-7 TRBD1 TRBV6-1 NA CASSEMGQGVGEQYF TGTGCCAGCAGTGAAATGGGACAGGGGGTGGGCGAGCAGTACTTC
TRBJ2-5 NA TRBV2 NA CASWQGIETQYF TGTGCCAGCTGGCAGGGGATAGAGACCCAGTACTTC
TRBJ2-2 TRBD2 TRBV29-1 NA CSVSTSGITGELFF TGCAGCGTGTCGACTAGCGGGATCACCGGGGAGCTGTTTTTT
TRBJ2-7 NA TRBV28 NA CASSPRPTYEQYF TGTGCCAGCAGTCCCCGGCCGACCTACGAGCAGTACTTC
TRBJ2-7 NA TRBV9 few CASSPSPRAREQYF TGTGCCAGCAGCCCAAGCCCAAGGGCGCGCGAGCAGTACTTC
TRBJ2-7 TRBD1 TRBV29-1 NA CSVPGQSYEQYF TGCAGCGTGCCGGGACAGAGTTACGAGCAGTACTTC
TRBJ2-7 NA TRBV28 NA CASTTPGVYEQYF TGTGCCAGCACCACCCCGGGTGTCTACGAGCAGTACTTC
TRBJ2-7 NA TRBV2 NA CASSRSGTPYDEQYF TGTGCCAGCAGTCGATCCGGGACTCCTTATGACGAGCAGTACTTC
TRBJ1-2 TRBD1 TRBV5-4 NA CASSPGQDILGYGYTF TGTGCCAGCAGCCCGGGACAGGACATTCTTGGATATGGCTACACCTTC
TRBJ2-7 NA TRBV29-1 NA CSVQSSIYEQYF TGCAGCGTTCAGTCCAGTATATACGAGCAGTACTTC
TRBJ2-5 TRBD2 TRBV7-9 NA CASSQSGIETQYF TGTGCCAGCAGCCAGAGCGGGATAGAGACCCAGTACTTC
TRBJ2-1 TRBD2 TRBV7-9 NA CASSRYSGRANEQFF TGTGCCAGCAGCCGTTATAGCGGGAGGGCCAATGAGCAGTTCTTC
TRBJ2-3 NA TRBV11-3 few CASSQGFVDTQYF TGTGCCAGCAGTCAGGGATTTGTAGATACGCAGTATTTT
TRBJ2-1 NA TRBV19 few CASSRSSRADEQFF TGTGCCAGTAGTAGGTCTAGCCGGGCGGATGAGCAGTTCTTC
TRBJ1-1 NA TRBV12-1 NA CASSLVKDIRNTEAFF TGTGCCAGCAGCTTAGTTAAGGACATCCGAAACACTGAAGCTTTCTTT